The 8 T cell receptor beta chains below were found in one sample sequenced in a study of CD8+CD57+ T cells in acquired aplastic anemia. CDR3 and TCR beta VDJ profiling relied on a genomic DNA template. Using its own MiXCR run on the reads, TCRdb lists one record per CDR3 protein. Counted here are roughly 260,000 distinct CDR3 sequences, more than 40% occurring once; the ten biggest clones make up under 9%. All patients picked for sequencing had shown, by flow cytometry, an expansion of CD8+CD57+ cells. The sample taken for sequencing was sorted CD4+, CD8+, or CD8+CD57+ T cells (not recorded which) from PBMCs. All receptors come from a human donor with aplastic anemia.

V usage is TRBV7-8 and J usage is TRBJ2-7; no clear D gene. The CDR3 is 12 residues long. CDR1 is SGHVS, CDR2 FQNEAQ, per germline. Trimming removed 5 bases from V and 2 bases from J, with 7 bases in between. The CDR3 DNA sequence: TGTGCCAGCAGCAGAACAGCCTACGAGCAGTACTTC. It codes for CASSRTAYEQYF.

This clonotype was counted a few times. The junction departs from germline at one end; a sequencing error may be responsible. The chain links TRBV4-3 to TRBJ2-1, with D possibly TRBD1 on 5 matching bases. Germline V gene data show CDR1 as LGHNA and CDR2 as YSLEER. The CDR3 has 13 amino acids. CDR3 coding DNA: TGCGCCAGCAGCCAAGGGACATACAATGAGCGGTTCTTC. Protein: CASSQGTYNERFF.

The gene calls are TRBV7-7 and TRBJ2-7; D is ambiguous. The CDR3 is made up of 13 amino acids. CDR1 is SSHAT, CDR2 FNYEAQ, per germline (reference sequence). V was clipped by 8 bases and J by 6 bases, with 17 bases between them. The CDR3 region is CASSPVPLAEQYF. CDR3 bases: TGTGCCAGCTCCCCAGTTCCCCTCGCCGAGCAGTACTTC.

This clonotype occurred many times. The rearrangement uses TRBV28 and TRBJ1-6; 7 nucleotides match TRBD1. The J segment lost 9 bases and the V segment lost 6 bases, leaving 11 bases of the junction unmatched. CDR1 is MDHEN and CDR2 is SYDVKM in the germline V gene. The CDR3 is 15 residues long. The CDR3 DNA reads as TGTGCCAGCAGCCGGACAGGCTATGGGGTTTCACCCCTCCACTTT. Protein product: CASSRTGYGVSPLHF. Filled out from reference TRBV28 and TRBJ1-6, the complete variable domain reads DVKVTQSSRYLVKRTGEKVFLECVQDMDHENMFWYRQDPGLGLRLIYFSYDVKMKEKGDIPEGYSVSREKKERFSLILESASTNQTSMYLCASSRTGYGVSPLHFGNGTRLTVT.

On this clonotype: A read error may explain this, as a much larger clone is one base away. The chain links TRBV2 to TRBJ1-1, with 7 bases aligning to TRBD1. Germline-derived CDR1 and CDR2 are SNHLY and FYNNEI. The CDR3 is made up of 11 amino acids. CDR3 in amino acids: CVSIGGTGAFF. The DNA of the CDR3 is TGTGTCAGCATAGGGGGCACTGGAGCTTTCTTT.

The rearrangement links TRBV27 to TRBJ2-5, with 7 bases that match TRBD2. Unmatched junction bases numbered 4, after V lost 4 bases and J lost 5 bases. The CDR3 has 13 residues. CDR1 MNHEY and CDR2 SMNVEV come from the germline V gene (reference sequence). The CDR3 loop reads CASSYGEGETQYF. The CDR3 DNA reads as TGTGCCAGCAGTTATGGGGAGGGTGAGACCCAGTACTTC.

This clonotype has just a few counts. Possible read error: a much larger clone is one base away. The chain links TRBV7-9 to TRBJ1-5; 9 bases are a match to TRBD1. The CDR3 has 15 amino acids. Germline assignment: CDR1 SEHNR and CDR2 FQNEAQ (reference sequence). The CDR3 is CASGLDRGSNQPQHF. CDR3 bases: TGTGCCAGCGGCTTGGACAGGGGTAGCAATCAGCCCCAGCATTTT.

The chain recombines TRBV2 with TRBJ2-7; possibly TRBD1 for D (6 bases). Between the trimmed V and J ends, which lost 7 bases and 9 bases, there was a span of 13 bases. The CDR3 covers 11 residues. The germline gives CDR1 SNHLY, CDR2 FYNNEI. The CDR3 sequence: CASNDRSGQYF. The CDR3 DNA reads TGTGCCAGCAACGACAGGTCCGGGCAGTACTTC.